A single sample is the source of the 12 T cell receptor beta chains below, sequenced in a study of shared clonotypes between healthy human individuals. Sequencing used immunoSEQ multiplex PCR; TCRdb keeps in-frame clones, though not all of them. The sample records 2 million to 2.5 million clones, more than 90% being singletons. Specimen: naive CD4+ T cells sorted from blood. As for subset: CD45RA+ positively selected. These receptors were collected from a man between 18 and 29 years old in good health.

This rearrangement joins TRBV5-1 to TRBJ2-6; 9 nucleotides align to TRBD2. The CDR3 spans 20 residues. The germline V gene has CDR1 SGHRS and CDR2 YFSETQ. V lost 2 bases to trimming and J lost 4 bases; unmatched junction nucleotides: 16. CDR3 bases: TGCGCCAGCAGCTTTGGGGAACGAGGTGCGGGAGGGTCCGGGGCCAACGTCCTGACTTTC. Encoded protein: CASSFGERGAGGSGANVLTF.

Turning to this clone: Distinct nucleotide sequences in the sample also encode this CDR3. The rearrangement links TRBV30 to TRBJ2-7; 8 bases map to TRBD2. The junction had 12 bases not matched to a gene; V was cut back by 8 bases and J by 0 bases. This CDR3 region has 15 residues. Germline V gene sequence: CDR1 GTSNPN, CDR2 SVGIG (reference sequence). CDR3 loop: CAMRPHSGISYEQYF. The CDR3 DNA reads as TGTGCCATGAGACCCCATAGCGGGATCTCCTACGAGCAGTACTTC.

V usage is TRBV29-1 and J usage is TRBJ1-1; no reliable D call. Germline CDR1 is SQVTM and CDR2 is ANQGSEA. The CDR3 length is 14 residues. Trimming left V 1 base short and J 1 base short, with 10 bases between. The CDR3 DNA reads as TGCAGCGTTGAAGGTGGGGAAACGAACACTGAAGCTTTCTTT. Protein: CSVEGGETNTEAFF.

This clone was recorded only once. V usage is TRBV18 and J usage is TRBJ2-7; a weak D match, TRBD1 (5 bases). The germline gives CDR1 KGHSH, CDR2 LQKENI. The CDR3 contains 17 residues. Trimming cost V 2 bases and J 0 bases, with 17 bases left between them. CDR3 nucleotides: TGTGCCAGCTCACCAAGGCTGACAGAGGCGCGCTCCTACGAGCAGTACTTC. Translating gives CASSPRLTEARSYEQYF.

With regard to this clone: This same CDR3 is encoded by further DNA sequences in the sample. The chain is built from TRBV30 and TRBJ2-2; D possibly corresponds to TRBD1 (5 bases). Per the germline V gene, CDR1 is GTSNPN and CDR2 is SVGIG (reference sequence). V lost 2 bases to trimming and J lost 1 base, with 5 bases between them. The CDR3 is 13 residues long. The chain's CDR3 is CAWSTGNTGELFF. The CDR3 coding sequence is TGTGCCTGGAGTACAGGGAACACCGGGGAGCTGTTTTTT.

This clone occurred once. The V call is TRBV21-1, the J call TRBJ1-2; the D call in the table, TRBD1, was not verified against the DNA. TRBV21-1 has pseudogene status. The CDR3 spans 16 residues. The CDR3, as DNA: TGTGCCAGCAGCCCATACAGGGGGAAAGCTAACTATGGCTACACCTTC. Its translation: CASSPYRGKANYGYTF.

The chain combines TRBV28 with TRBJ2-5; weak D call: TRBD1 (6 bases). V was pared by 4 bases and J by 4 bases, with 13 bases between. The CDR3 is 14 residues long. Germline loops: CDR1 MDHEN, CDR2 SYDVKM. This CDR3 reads CASSSSGAGETQYF. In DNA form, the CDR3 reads TGTGCCAGCAGTTCCTCAGGGGCTGGAGAGACCCAGTACTTC.

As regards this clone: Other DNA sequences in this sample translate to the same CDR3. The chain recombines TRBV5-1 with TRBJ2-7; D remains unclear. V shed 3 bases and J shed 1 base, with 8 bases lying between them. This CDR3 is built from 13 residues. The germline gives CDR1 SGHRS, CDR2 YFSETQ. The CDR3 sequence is CASSWQESYEQYF. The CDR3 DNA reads TGCGCCAGCAGCTGGCAGGAATCCTACGAGCAGTACTTC.

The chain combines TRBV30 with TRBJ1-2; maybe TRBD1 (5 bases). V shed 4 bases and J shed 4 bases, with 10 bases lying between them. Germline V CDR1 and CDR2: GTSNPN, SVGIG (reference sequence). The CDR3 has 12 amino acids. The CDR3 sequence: CAWNRGGYGYTF. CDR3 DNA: TGTGCCTGGAACCGGGGGGGCTATGGCTACACCTTC.

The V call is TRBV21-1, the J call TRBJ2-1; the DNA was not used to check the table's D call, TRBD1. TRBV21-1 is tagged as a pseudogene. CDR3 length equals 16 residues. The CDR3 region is CASSKALGQGGNEQFF. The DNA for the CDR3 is TGTGCCAGCAGCAAAGCGCTCGGACAGGGAGGCAATGAGCAGTTCTTC.

The CDR3 is CASSVEGGQPQHF. The CDR3 DNA follows: TGTGCCAGTAGTGTGGAGGGCGGGCAGCCCCAGCATTTT. The genes are TRBV19 and TRBJ1-5; D ambiguous. The CDR3 extends over 13 amino acids. The ends were cut back, 5 bases at V and 7 bases at J, with 12 bases in the middle. The germline V gene has CDR1 LNHDA and CDR2 SQIVND (reference sequence).

CDR3 amino acids: CASSQMGAAGELFF. The CDR3 DNA sequence: TGCGCCAGCAGCCAAATGGGGGCTGCCGGGGAGCTGTTTTTT. The rearrangement links TRBV4-1 to TRBJ2-2; tentative D call: TRBD1 (6 bases). The CDR3 has 14 residues. Germline CDR1 and CDR2: MGHRA and YSYEKL. The V end was cut by 2 bases, the J end by 6 bases, with 10 bases between.